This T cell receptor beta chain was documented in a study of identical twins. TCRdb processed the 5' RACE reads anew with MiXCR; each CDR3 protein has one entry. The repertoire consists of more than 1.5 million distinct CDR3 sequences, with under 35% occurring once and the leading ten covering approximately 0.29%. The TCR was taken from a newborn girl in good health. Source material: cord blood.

The CDR3 reads CASSKSNTGELFF. In nucleotides, the CDR3 is TGTGCCAGTAGTAAGTCGAACACCGGGGAGCTGTTTTTT. The genes are TRBV19 and TRBJ2-2; D is unclear. This CDR3 is built from 13 residues. Trimming removed 4 bases at V and 0 bases at J, with 3 bases between. Germline CDR1 LNHDA, CDR2 SQIVND (reference sequence).